This T cell receptor beta chain was identified during a study of cytomegalovirus exposure and HLA in healthy donors. The study, taken as a whole, reports: Most TCR sequences were uncommon, yet certain public TCRs appeared in many donors. In vitro checks showed that a few CMV-associated chains really do target CMV antigens. With high specificity and sensitivity, the classifier reportedly diagnosed cytomegalovirus status. The study put 150 to 200 TCR beta chains on its list as cytomegalovirus-associated.

This clone was counted only a few times. The antigen is not known. The method was immunoSEQ multiplex PCR; TCRdb's version includes in-frame clones alone and lacks a portion of them. The sample holds 120,000 to 150,000 clones, about 91% seen once. This TCR derives from a woman under 30 in good health and CMV-seropositive. The sequenced sample consisted of PBMCs.

CDR3 loop: CASSDSVLTGELFF. The CDR3 DNA reads as TGTGCCAGCAGTGACTCAGTCCTCACCGGGGAGCTGTTTTTT. The chain is built from TRBV2 and TRBJ2-2; D unresolved. Germline V gene data show CDR1 as SNHLY and CDR2 as FYNNEI. Trimming shortened V by 3 bases and J by 4 bases, and 9 bases separated the two germline ends. The CDR3 is 14 residues long.